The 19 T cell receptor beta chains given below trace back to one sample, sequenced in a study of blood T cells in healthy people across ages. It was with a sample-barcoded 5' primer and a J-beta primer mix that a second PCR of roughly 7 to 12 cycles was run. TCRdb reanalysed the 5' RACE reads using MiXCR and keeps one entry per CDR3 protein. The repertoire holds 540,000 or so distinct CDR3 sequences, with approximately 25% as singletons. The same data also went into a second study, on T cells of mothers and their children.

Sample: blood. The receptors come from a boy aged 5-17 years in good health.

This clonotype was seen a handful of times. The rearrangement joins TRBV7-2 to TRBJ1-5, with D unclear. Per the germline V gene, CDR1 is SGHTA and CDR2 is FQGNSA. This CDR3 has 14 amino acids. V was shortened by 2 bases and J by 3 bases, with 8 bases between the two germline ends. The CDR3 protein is CASSLTRSNQPQHF. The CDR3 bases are TGTGCCAGCAGCTTAACCCGATCCAATCAGCCCCAGCATTTT.

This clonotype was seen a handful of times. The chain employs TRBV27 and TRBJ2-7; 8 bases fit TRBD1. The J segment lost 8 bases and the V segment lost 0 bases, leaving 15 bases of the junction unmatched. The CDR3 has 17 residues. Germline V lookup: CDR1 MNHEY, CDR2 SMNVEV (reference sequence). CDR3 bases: TGTGCCAGCAGTTTATCTGCCAGGTCGACAGGGGTTGGTAAGCAGTACTTC. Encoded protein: CASSLSARSTGVGKQYF.

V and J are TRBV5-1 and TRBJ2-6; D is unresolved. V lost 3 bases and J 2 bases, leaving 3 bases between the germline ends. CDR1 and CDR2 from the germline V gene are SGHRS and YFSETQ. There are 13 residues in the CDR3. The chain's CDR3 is CASSSAGANVLTF. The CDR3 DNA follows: TGCGCCAGCAGCTCGGCTGGGGCCAACGTCCTGACTTTC.

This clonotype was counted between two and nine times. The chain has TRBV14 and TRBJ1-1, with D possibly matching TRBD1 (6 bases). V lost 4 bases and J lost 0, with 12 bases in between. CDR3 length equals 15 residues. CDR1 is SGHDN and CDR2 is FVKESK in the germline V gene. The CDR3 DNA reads TGTGCCAGCAGCCCCCAGGGGATAATGAACACTGAAGCTTTCTTT. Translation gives CASSPQGIMNTEAFF.

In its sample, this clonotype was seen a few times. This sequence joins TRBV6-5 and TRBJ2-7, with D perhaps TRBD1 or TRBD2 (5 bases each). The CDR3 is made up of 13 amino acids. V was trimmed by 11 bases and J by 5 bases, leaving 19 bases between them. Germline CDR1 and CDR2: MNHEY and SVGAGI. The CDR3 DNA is TGTGCCGCACGTCCCGGGACCGGTGACGAGCAGTACTTC. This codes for CAARPGTGDEQYF.

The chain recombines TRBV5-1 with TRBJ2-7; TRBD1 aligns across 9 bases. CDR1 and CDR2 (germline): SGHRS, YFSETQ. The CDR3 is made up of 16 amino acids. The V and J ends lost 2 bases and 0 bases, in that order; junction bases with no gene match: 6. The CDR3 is CASSFGQGRSSYEQYF. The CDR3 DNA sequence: TGCGCCAGCAGCTTTGGACAGGGGCGATCCTCCTACGAGCAGTACTTC.

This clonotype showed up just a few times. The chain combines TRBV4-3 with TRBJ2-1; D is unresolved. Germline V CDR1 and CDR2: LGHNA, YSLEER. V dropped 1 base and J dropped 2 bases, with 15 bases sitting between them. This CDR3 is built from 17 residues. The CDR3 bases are TGCGCCAGCAGCCAAGGCGGTCCGGATCTCGCCTACAATGAGCAGTTCTTC. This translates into CASSQGGPDLAYNEQFF.

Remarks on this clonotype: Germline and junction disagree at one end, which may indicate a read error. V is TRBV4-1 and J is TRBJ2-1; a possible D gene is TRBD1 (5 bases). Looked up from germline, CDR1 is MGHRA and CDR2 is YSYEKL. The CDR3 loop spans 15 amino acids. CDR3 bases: TGCGCCAGCGGCCAAGGACAAGGGTCCCACGATGAGCAGTTCTTC. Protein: CASGQGQGSHDEQFF.

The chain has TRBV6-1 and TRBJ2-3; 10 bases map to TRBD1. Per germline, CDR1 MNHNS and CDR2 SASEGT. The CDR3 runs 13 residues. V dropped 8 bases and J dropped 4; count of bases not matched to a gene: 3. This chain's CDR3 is CASGDRGADTQYF. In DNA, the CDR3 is TGTGCCAGCGGGGACAGGGGAGCAGATACGCAGTATTTT.

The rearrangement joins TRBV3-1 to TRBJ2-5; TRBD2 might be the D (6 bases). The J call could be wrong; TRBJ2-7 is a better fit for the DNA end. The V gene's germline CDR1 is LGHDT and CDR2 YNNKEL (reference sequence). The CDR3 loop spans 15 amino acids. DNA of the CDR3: TGTGCCAGCAGCCTGGGCAGGGACTTATCCTACGAGCAGTACTTC. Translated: CASSLGRDLSYEQYF.

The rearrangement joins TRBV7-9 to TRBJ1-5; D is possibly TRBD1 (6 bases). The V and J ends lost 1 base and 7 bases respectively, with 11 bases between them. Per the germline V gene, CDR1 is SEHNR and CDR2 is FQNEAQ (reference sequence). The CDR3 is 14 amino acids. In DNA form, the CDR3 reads TGTGCCAGCAGCTTAGGGCCAGGGGTCCAGCCCCAGCATTTT. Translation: CASSLGPGVQPQHF. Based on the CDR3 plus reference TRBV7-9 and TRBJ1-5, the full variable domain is DTGVSQNPRHKITKRGQNVTFRCDPISEHNRLYWYRQTLGQGPEFLTYFQNEAQLEKSRLLSDRFSAERPKGSFSTLEIQRTEQGDSAMYLCASSLGPGVQPQHFGDGTRLSIL.

The CDR3 coding sequence is TGCAGTGCTAGGGCAGCTCACCCCTACGAGCAGTACTTC. The encoded protein is CSARAAHPYEQYF. V is TRBV20-1 and J is TRBJ2-7; no reliable D call. Germline values: CDR1 DFQATT, CDR2 SNEGSKA (reference sequence). This CDR3 is 13 amino acids long. The V end lost 3 bases, the J end lost 2 bases, and 11 bases lay between the germline ends.

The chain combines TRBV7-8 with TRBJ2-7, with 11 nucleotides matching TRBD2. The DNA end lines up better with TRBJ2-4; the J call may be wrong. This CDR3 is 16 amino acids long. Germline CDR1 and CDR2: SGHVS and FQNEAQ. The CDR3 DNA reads TGTGCCAGCAGCATCTTGACTAGCGGGGACAAAAACATTCAGTACTTC. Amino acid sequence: CASSILTSGDKNIQYF.

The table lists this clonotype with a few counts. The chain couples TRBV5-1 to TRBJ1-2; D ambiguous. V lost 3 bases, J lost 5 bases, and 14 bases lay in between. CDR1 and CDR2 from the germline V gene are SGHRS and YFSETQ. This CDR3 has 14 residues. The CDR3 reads CASSSDGSPYGYTF. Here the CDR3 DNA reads TGCGCCAGCAGCTCCGACGGTTCCCCTTATGGCTACACCTTC.

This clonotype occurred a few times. The CDR3 nucleotides read TGTGCCAGCAGCGTCTCCGGGACAGGGGAAGAGACCCAGTACTTC. Residues: CASSVSGTGEETQYF. This chain links TRBV9 with TRBJ2-5, with 10 bases matching TRBD1. With V trimmed by 2 bases and J by 3 bases, 4 bases remained unmatched. CDR1 and CDR2 (germline): SGDLS, YYNGEE. This CDR3 contains 15 residues.

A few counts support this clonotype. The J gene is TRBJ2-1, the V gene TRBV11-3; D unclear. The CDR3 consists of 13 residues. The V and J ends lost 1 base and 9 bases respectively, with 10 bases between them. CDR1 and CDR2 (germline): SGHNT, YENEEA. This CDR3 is CASSLGGVSEQFF. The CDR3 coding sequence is TGTGCCAGCAGCTTAGGTGGGGTTAGTGAGCAGTTCTTC.

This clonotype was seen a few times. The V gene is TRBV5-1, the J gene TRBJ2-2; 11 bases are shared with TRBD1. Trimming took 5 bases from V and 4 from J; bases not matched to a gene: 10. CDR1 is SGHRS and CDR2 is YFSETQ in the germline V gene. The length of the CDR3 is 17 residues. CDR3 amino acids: CASRRGTGGASTGELFF. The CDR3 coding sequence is TGCGCCAGCAGACGTGGGACAGGGGGGGCATCCACCGGGGAGCTGTTTTTT.

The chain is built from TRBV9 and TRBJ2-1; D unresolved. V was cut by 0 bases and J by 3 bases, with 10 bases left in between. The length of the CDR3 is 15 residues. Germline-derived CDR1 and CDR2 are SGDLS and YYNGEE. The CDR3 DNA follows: TGTGCCAGCAGCGTAGGTAAGCGATACTACAATGAGCAGTTCTTC. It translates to CASSVGKRYYNEQFF.

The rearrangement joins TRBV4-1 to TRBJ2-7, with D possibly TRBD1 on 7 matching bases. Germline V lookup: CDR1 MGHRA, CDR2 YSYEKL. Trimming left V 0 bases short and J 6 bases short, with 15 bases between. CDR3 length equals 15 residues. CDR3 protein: CASSQDHMQGGEQYF. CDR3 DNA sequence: TGCGCCAGCAGCCAAGATCACATGCAGGGGGGCGAGCAGTACTTC.